This is a list of T cell receptor beta chains from one sample in a study of cytotoxic CD8 clonotypes in ibrutinib-treated CLL. Only in-frame clones appear in the TCRdb table, and some are missing; sequencing was by immunoSEQ multiplex PCR. The sample lists about 160,000 clones, approximately 80% occurring once. The sample consisted of PBMCs, taken after 24 months of ibrutinib treatment. Receptor source: a human donor with chronic lymphocytic leukemia. Each CDR3 is given without its conserved first and last residue. Fields, in order: V gene, D gene, J gene, CDR3 protein. A D gene is named only where the DNA matches it firmly.

>TRBV7-9|-|TRBJ1-1
ASGRGGSTEAF
>TRBV4-2|TRBD1|TRBJ2-6
ASSPLSRDSTGANVLT
>TRBV6-6|-|TRBJ2-7
ASSLLTGPLY
>TRBV11-2|-|TRBJ1-2
ASSLGGGMANYGYT
>TRBV7-9|-|TRBJ2-3
ASSLARVKDTQY
>TRBV30|TRBD2|TRBJ2-7
AWSVQLLAGVYEQY
>TRBV6-6|-|TRBJ2-7
ASSYSDGSSYEQY
>TRBV19|TRBD1|TRBJ1-6
ASSMGQGNSPLH
>TRBV11-2|-|TRBJ2-5
ASSPRYSRRSQETQY
>TRBV5-1|TRBD1|TRBJ2-5
ASSPRDRGQETQY
>TRBV5-1|TRBD2|TRBJ2-3
ASSLSSGPQY
>TRBV18|-|TRBJ1-4
ASSTQGGEKLF
>TRBV4-3|TRBD2|TRBJ2-7
ASSQSGLAGYEQY
>TRBV6-5|TRBD1|TRBJ1-1
ASSYIWRGRDAAF
>TRBV11-2|-|TRBJ1-1
ASSLVTGRRTEAF
>TRBV5-1|-|TRBJ2-4
ASSPGAGAQNIQY
>TRBV7-9|-|TRBJ2-1
ASSLGAGSGEQF
>TRBV4-1|-|TRBJ1-1
ASSHPIGEAF
>TRBV7-9|-|TRBJ1-1
ASSLEGHTEAF
>TRBV9|TRBD1|TRBJ1-1
ASSAESGTGYDEAF
>TRBV7-7|-|TRBJ1-1
ASSATPNTEAF